The T cell receptor beta chain described here comes from a study of T cell changes during pregnancy in multiple sclerosis. The germline gives CDR1 LNHDA, CDR2 SQIVND (reference sequence). The CDR3 runs to 12 residues. Trimming took 3 bases from V and 7 from J, leaving 6 bases between them. The sample holds one count of this clone. Here immunoSEQ multiplex PCR was the method, and the copy in TCRdb shows in-frame clones only, minus some. The data contain over 30,000 clones, 90% to 95% of them singletons. V gene TRBV19 combines with J gene TRBJ2-2; no definite D call. The source was CD4+ T cells from peripheral blood mononuclear cells, collected after pregnancy. The TCR originated in a female donor with multiple sclerosis, enrolled in a pregnancy study. The chain's CDR3 is CASSIRLGELFF. CDR3 DNA sequence: TGTGCCAGTAGTATTAGACTCGGGGAGCTGTTTTTT.